The 5 T cell receptor beta chains below all came from one sample that was sequenced in a study of monozygotic twins with inflammatory bowel disease. TCRdb derives one entry per CDR3 protein from the 5' RACE reads, leaving out DNA. Its table records about 440,000 distinct CDR3 sequences. The source material was blood. All receptors come from a human donor with ulcerative colitis or Crohn's disease, or a healthy co-twin of an affected twin (not recorded which).

V is TRBV20-1 and J is TRBJ1-2. The length of the CDR3 is 12 residues. From germline, CDR1 is DFQATT and CDR2 SNEGSKA (reference sequence). CDR3 protein: CSAPGRDYGYTF.

The V and J genes are TRBV6-5 and TRBJ1-6; TCRdb names TRBD1, which stays unverified in the absence of DNA. The CDR3 totals 13 residues. The germline gives CDR1 MNHEY, CDR2 SVGAGI. The CDR3 spells CASSYGGDSPLHF.

The V call is TRBV5-6, the J call TRBJ1-3; as DNA is missing, the TRBD1 call by TCRdb cannot be tested. This CDR3 has 16 amino acids. Germline loops: CDR1 SGHDT, CDR2 YYEEEE. The CDR3 protein is CASSFPLTGPGNTIYF.

The V and J genes are TRBV6-5 and TRBJ1-2; TCRdb's D call of TRBD1 is untestable without DNA. CDR3 length: 12 amino acids. CDR1 MNHEY and CDR2 SVGAGI come from the germline V gene. The CDR3 protein is CASTHRGNGYTF.

This chain uses TRBV2 with TRBJ1-2. Germline V gives CDR1 SNHLY, CDR2 FYNNEI. The CDR3 has 13 residues. The CDR3 region is CASSVRLNYGYTF.